Below are 14 T cell receptor beta chains sequenced from a single sample in a study of blood T cell repertoires in COVID-19. Sequencing used immunoSEQ multiplex PCR; TCRdb keeps in-frame clones, though not all of them. The sample contains 250,000 to 350,000 clones, 70% to 90% of which appear only once. The specimen was PBMCs or T cells enriched from blood (not recorded which). The receptors derive from a woman aged 25-40 years who had recovered from COVID-19.

In its sample, this clone was seen once. The chain carries TRBV27 and TRBJ1-2; D might be TRBD1 (5 bases). V lost 3 bases, J lost 5 bases, and 19 bases lay in between. This CDR3 comprises 16 residues. Germline assignment: CDR1 MNHEY and CDR2 SMNVEV (reference sequence). DNA of the CDR3: TGTGCCAGCAGTTTTAGCATTACGGGACTACAGTATGGCTACACCTTC. It encodes CASSFSITGLQYGYTF.

CDR3 DNA: TGTGCCAGCAGCCCCCGGGGTAGAGAAAAACTGTTTTTT. Translation gives CASSPRGREKLFF. This rearrangement joins TRBV12-3 or TRBV12-4 to TRBJ1-4; D is ambiguous. V dropped 6 bases and J dropped 8 bases, with 13 bases sitting between them. The CDR3 consists of 13 residues.

The rearrangement joins TRBV27 to TRBJ2-5; no firm D call. This CDR3 has 14 residues. CDR1 is MNHEY, CDR2 SMNVEV, per germline (reference sequence). Between the trimmed V and J ends, which lost 2 bases and 1 base, there was a span of 8 bases. CDR3 bases: TGTGCCAGCAGTTTACACGGTCTCCAAGAGACCCAGTACTTC. Amino acids: CASSLHGLQETQYF.

This sequence joins TRBV4-1 and TRBJ2-7; D perhaps matches TRBD1 (6 bases). CDR1 and CDR2 from the germline V gene are MGHRA and YSYEKL. The CDR3 has 15 residues. Trimming took off 0 bases at V and 2 bases at J, with 11 bases between the two ends. CDR3 coding DNA: TGCGCCAGCAGCCAAGATACAGGGCCCCCCTACGAGCAGTACTTC. As protein: CASSQDTGPPYEQYF.

This clone has more than one count but fewer than ten. This chain uses TRBV19 with TRBJ1-1; D is uncertain. V gave up 0 bases and J gave up 4 bases, with 12 bases separating them. The germline gives CDR1 LNHDA, CDR2 SQIVND (reference sequence). The CDR3 sequence is 15 residues long. The CDR3, as DNA: TGTGCCAGTAGTATAGACCCCCGGTCCCTCACTGAAGCTTTCTTT. Its protein product is CASSIDPRSLTEAFF.

The V and J genes are TRBV19 and TRBJ1-3, with a tentative D call TRBD1 (6 bases). The CDR3 length is 12 residues. CDR1 and CDR2 (germline): LNHDA, SQIVND (reference sequence). Trimming took off 7 bases at V and 3 bases at J, with 7 bases between the two ends. The CDR3 nucleotides are TGTGCCAGTACAGGGGTTGGAAACACCATATATTTT. It is translated as CASTGVGNTIYF. Based on the CDR3 plus reference TRBV19 and TRBJ1-3, the full variable domain is DGGITQSPKYLFRKEGQNVTLSCEQNLNHDAMYWYRQDPGQGLRLIYYSQIVNDFQKGDIAEGYSVSREKKESFPLTVTSAQKNPTAFYLCASTGVGNTIYFGEGSWLTVV.

The chain joins TRBV5-1 to TRBJ1-2, with D tentatively TRBD1 (5 bases). Germline V gives CDR1 SGHRS, CDR2 YFSETQ. V was pared by 1 base and J by 4 bases, with 20 bases between. The CDR3 totals 17 residues. The DNA for the CDR3 is TGCGCCAGCAGCTTGCGTCAAGGAACGGGCAGGGCCTATGGCTACACCTTC. It yields the protein CASSLRQGTGRAYGYTF.

The chain combines TRBV6-2 or TRBV6-3 with TRBJ1-2, with a weak D call TRBD1 (5 bases). The CDR3 is 14 amino acids. Germline V gene sequence: CDR1 MNHEY, CDR2 SVGEGT. V lost 7 bases to trimming and J lost 5 bases, with 17 bases between them. This CDR3 is CASNPSGRVYGYTF. In DNA, the CDR3 is TGTGCCAGCAACCCTTCAGGCAGGGTATATGGCTACACCTTC.

The chain employs TRBV30 and TRBJ2-7; TRBD1 matches 8 bases. After removal of 3 bases from V and 4 bases from J, the junction contained 8 bases not matched to a gene. CDR1 and CDR2 (germline): GTSNPN, SVGIG (reference sequence). CDR3 length equals 14 residues. For the CDR3, the DNA is TGTGCCTGGAGCACAGACAGGGGATCATACGAGCAGTACTTC. It is translated as CAWSTDRGSYEQYF.

The genes are TRBV19 and TRBJ1-1, with 8 bases lining up with TRBD1. Germline loops: CDR1 LNHDA, CDR2 SQIVND (reference sequence). V lost 5 bases and J lost 1; bases outside the gene matches: 3. The CDR3 is 14 residues long. The CDR3, as DNA: TGTGCCAGTAGTCTGACAGGGGCGAACACTGAAGCTTTCTTT. Protein sequence: CASSLTGANTEAFF.

The CDR3 DNA is TGTGCCAGCAGTTTACAGGGCCGAGCTAACTATGGCTACACCTTC. It is translated as CASSLQGRANYGYTF. The chain joins TRBV6-5 to TRBJ1-2, with D possibly being TRBD1 (6 bases). This CDR3 comprises 15 residues. Germline V gene data show CDR1 as MNHEY and CDR2 as SVGAGI. Deletions cut 4 bases from V and 0 bases from J, with 12 bases between.

V usage is TRBV24-1 and J usage is TRBJ1-5, with D hard to call. Trimming cost V 5 bases and J 0 bases, with 19 bases left between them. Looked up from germline, CDR1 is KGHDR and CDR2 is SFDVKD. The length of the CDR3 is 18 residues. DNA of the CDR3: TGTGCCACCAGTGCCGCCTCCGGTGCAACTTATAGCAATCAGCCCCAGCATTTT. The encoded protein is CATSAASGATYSNQPQHF.

This clone was counted a few times. The J gene is TRBJ1-1, the V gene TRBV18, with D uncertain. CDR1 KGHSH and CDR2 LQKENI come from the germline V gene. The CDR3 totals 17 residues. V was trimmed by 2 bases and J by 1 base, leaving 17 bases between them. The CDR3 bases are TGTGCCAGCTCACCAGCTAACCCTTTGACGGGGAACACTGAAGCTTTCTTT. The encoded protein is CASSPANPLTGNTEAFF.

V and J are TRBV30 and TRBJ1-6; TRBD1 matches 8 bases. This CDR3 region has 20 residues. The germline V gene has CDR1 GTSNPN and CDR2 SVGIG (reference sequence). V lost 4 bases, J lost 0 bases, and 17 bases stayed unmatched. CDR3 residues: CAWIPGWGTGLSSYNSPLHF. CDR3 coding DNA: TGTGCCTGGATCCCCGGCTGGGGGACAGGTTTGAGCTCCTATAATTCACCCCTCCACTTT.